This passage covers 3 T cell receptor beta chains from one sample sequenced in a study of OX40 agonist ivuxolimab in advanced cancers. Sequenced by immunoSEQ multiplex PCR; TCRdb stores in-frame clones only, minus some. The sample shows approximately 27,000 clones, about 88% of them seen only once. The input for sequencing was CD4+ or CD8+ T cells sorted from blood, taken in a trial of the OX40 agonist ivuxolimab. The receptors here all came from an adult with an advanced solid tumor such as melanoma, head and neck, liver or kidney cancer.

The chain recombines TRBV6-5 with TRBJ1-1; D remains unclear. The CDR3 runs to 12 residues. Germline CDR1 is MNHEY and CDR2 is SVGAGI. V lost 6 bases to trimming and J lost 6 bases, with 11 bases between them. The CDR3 region is CASSQTGAEAFF. The CDR3 bases are TGTGCCAGCAGCCAGACGGGCGCTGAAGCTTTCTTT.

V gene TRBV2 combines with J gene TRBJ2-3, with TRBD2 matching 9 bases. This CDR3 is built from 14 residues. Germline CDR1 is SNHLY and CDR2 is FYNNEI. V lost 7 bases, J lost 4 bases, and 6 bases stayed unmatched. CDR3 amino acids: CASIGGRASDTQYF. The CDR3 nucleotides read TGTGCCAGCATCGGCGGGAGGGCTTCAGATACGCAGTATTTT. The entire variable domain, with the rest obtained from reference TRBV2 and TRBJ2-3, is as follows: EPEVTQTPSHQVTQMGQEVILRCVPISNHLYFYWYRQILGQKVEFLVSFYNNEISEKSEIFDDQFSVERPDGSNFTLKIRSTKLEDSAMYFCASIGGRASDTQYFGPGTRLTVL.

V is TRBV7-2 and J is TRBJ1-3, with TRBD1 as a possible D gene (6 bases). Trimming stripped 1 base from V and 0 bases from J, with 13 bases between. Germline CDR1 SGHTA, CDR2 FQGNSA. CDR3 size: 17 residues. The CDR3 DNA follows: TGTGCCAGCAGCTTAGTAACAGGGAGTAACTCTGGAAACACCATATATTTT. It specifies CASSLVTGSNSGNTIYF.